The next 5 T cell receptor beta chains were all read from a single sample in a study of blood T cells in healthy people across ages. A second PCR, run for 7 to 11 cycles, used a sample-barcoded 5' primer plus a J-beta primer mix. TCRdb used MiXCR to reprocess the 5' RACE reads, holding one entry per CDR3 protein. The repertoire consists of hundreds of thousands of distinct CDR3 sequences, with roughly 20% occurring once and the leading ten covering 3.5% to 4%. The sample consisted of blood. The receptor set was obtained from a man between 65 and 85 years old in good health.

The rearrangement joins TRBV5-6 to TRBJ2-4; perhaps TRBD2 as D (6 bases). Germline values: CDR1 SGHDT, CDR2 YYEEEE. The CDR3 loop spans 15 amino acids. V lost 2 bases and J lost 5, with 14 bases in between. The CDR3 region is CASSFLTRRENIQYF. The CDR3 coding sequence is TGTGCCAGCAGCTTCCTGACGAGGAGGGAAAACATTCAGTACTTC.

CDR3 sequence: CASSPSLGGGTNEKLFF. Here the CDR3 DNA reads TGTGCCAGCAGTCCCTCGTTGGGGGGCGGAACTAATGAAAAACTGTTTTTT. V and J are TRBV12-3 or TRBV12-4 and TRBJ1-4; D may be TRBD1 (6 bases). The V gene lost 5 bases and the J gene lost 1 base, with 17 bases spanning the gap. This CDR3 is 17 amino acids long.

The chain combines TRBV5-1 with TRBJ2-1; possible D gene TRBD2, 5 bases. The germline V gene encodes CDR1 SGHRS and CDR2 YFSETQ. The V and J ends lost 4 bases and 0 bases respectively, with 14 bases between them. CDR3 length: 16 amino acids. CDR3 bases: TGCGCCAGCAGCCCGACCGCTGCGGGCTCCTACAATGAGCAGTTCTTC. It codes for CASSPTAAGSYNEQFF.

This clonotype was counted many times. CDR3 protein: CASTRGSPETQYF. CDR3 in DNA: TGTGCCAGCACTCGGGGAAGCCCGGAGACCCAGTACTTC. This chain connects TRBV12-3 or TRBV12-4 to TRBJ2-5; perhaps TRBD2 as D (5 bases). Trimming pared 7 bases from V and 5 bases from J, leaving 14 bases between. CDR3 length equals 13 residues.

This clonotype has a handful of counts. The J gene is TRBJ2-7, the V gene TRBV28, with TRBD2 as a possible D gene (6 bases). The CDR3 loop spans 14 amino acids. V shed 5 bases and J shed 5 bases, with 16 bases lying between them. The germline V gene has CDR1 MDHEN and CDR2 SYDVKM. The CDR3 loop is CASSPSGRLNEQYF. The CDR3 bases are TGTGCCAGCAGTCCTTCAGGGAGGCTGAACGAGCAGTACTTC.